This entry describes one T cell receptor (beta chain). Its binding antigen is unknown. Within one base of it there is no much larger clone, and no base qualities were kept. Counted from cysteine to phenylalanine, this CDR3 has 13 amino acids. Just the 39-base CDR3 DNA is kept, in frame starting at base 1. V loses 3 bases, J loses 7 bases, and the germline ends lie 13 bases apart. CDR1 is given as SGHAT and CDR2 as FQNNGV, both from the germline V gene. These data come from a study of T cell responses to AZD1222 COVID-19 vaccine (dated by TCRdb to the early 2020s). About the full investigation: A total of approximately 230 trial participants underwent TCR sequencing, of whom 207 received two doses of AZD1222 and around 25 received two doses of the MenACWY control vaccine. Trial participants were enrolled into age subgroups of 18-55, 56-69 and 70-plus years, which contained about 160, 30 and 59 TCR-sequenced participants, respectively. The paper as a whole reports these results and caveats: Epitopes outside the regions mutated in the B.1.351 and B.1.1.7 variants were reportedly recognized by nearly half of the unique spike-specific TCRs. Most participants were white British and females outnumbered males, and the authors suggested that clonal diversity may have been underestimated. The 56-69-year group was small, and its depth increase did not reach significance, likely because of low power. No day 14 peak-response samples were available, so repertoires were characterized only after the peak T cell response. Only five to seven AZD1222 recipients were SARS-CoV-2 seropositive at baseline, limiting conclusions about previously exposed vaccinees. Spike-specific TCR breadth and depth rose significantly after two AZD1222 doses compared with day 0 and with MenACWY recipients. The vaccine-associated CD4 TCRs covered the entire spike protein, and the dominant responses fell in regions 160-218 and 743-854.

The CDR3 regions of human TCRbeta chains were subjected to immunosequencing. The study's own analysis went as follows. TCRs in the repertoires were compared against a reference library of SARS-CoV-2-specific TCRs that had been generated with the MIRA antigen-specificity platform. Breadth was defined as the fraction of unique TCRs that were SARS-CoV-2-associated, and depth was defined as the fraction of total T cells that were SARS-CoV-2-associated. Using the MIRA data, every spike-specific TCR was mapped to the spike region that the TCR reacted to and assigned to either a CD4 or a CD8 class. Log10-transformed breadth and depth values were compared by one-way ANOVA with Sidak's multiple comparisons tests. TCRdb provides this immuneACCESS table in a form limited to in-frame rearrangements. Some clones are lacking; in checked studies, under half of them reflect an unresolved V gene, and why the rest are absent is not known. For V, J and clone size, that table is used; D and trimming come from the DNA. This sample lists roughly 110,000 clones; about 92% were detected once. Of the sample, roughly 8% is held by the ten largest clones.

The sample's time point, from its label and the paper: about 28 days (+/-7) after the second vaccine dose. AZD1222 recipients with second doses at about 4 weeks or about 12 weeks were pooled, because spike-specific TCR depth and breadth did not differ between schedules. Vaccinee samples came from UK trials COV001 and COV002, including a single-blind randomized controlled phase 2/3 trial of AZD1222 (ChAdOx1 nCoV-19) in healthy adults. For TCRbeta chain sequencing, PBMC samples were collected from trial participants at day 0 and at day 28 after the second dose. The TCR comes from an adult who received the AZD1222 COVID-19 vaccine. This receptor chain uses TRBV11-2 and TRBJ2-7; there is no confident call for the D gene. This specimen was peripheral blood, taken 28 days after the second AZD1222 dose. The CDR3 corresponds to CASSFVAHQEQYF. The sequence in DNA is TGTGCCAGCAGCTTCGTAGCACACCAAGAGCAGTACTTC.